A selection of T cell receptor beta chains follows, all from one sample in a study of T cells in localized non-small cell lung cancer. Sequencing was performed with immunoSEQ multiplex PCR; in TCRdb, only in-frame clones are kept and a portion is missing. The data show roughly 48,000 clones, around 77% seen once. This sample comprised peripheral blood, obtained before any cancer treatment. These receptors came from a man aged 40 to 70 with stage I squamous cell lung carcinoma. CDR3s include the opening cysteine and the closing phenylalanine or tryptophan. D genes are given only for firm matches. Expanded clones are given a class, and other clones once, few, many or no size at all.

v_gene	len	abundance	d_gene	j_gene	CDR3aa
TRBV6-5	16	NA	NA	TRBJ1-2	CASSSRRWGTSGGYTF
TRBV10-3	13	NA	TRBD1	TRBJ2-7	CAISVQGADEQYF
TRBV30	14	NA	NA	TRBJ2-1	CGYRPQRSYNEQFF
TRBV4-1	16	NA	TRBD2	TRBJ2-1	CASSQAQLAEYNEQFF
TRBV7-2	15	NA	TRBD1	TRBJ2-1	CASSLPGTGINEQFF
TRBV19	13	NA	TRBD2	TRBJ2-5	CASSRGGQETQYF
TRBV6-5	15	NA	TRBD1	TRBJ1-5	CASSLLTGGGQPQHF
TRBV7-2	14	NA	TRBD2	TRBJ2-3	CASSTLGLAGEKYF
TRBV5-6	14	once	NA	TRBJ2-3	CASSFSGVTDTQYF
TRBV19	13	NA	NA	TRBJ1-2	CASSITGVGGYTF
TRBV29-1	12	NA	NA	TRBJ2-7	CSVAGTSYEQYF
TRBV6-4	15	NA	NA	TRBJ2-3	CASSVGAGGTDTQYF
TRBV27	16	NA	TRBD1	TRBJ2-2	CASSLKGQANTGELFF
TRBV6-1	13	NA	TRBD1	TRBJ1-2	CASSGDRLSGYTF
TRBV4-1	14	NA	NA	TRBJ2-2	CASSQGSKTGELFF
TRBV7-8	16	NA	TRBD1	TRBJ1-5	CASSSDRGWGNQPQHF
TRBV2	14	NA	TRBD2	TRBJ2-1	CASSERRRGDEQFF
TRBV5-1	15	NA	NA	TRBJ1-6	CASSLTEPGDSPLHF
TRBV27	15	NA	TRBD1	TRBJ1-1	CASSFRDRLNTEAFF
TRBV19	15	NA	TRBD1	TRBJ1-6	CASRRDRDNNSPLHF
TRBV30	14	NA	NA	TRBJ1-2	CAWSLRTPFNGYTF
TRBV28	15	few	NA	TRBJ1-1	CASSFGGHMNTEAFF
TRBV7-6	15	NA	NA	TRBJ2-4	CASSPNGGPTDIQYF
TRBV10-3	15	NA	NA	TRBJ2-2	CAISGSWAGTGELFF
TRBV27	15	NA	NA	TRBJ1-4	CASRHGGATNEKLFF
TRBV29-1	11	NA	NA	TRBJ2-3	CSAHVAGGTYF
TRBV11-1	15	NA	NA	TRBJ1-1	CASSPLVGRNTEAFF
TRBV4-1	18	NA	TRBD2	TRBJ2-3	CASSQEVLRGGITDTQYF
TRBV4-1	15	few	TRBD1	TRBJ1-2	CASSPKGQGIYGYTF
TRBV6-5	14	few	TRBD1	TRBJ1-1	CASRGTGLNTEAFF
TRBV4-2	13	NA	NA	TRBJ2-7	CASSQVAEYEQYF
TRBV30	12	NA	NA	TRBJ2-7	CAYLESPYEQYF
TRBV7-3	12	NA	NA	TRBJ2-2	CASSLNTGELFF
TRBV5-8	12	NA	NA	NA	CASSRGRYEQYF
TRBV7-8	14	NA	NA	TRBJ2-5	CASSLAGSRETQYF
TRBV6-1	13	NA	TRBD1	TRBJ1-1	CASSERGTVGAFF
TRBV9	17	NA	NA	TRBJ2-1	CASSPWSGDTEGNEQFF
TRBV6-1	14	NA	TRBD1	TRBJ2-7	CASSRGQSSYEQYF
TRBV10-3	14	NA	NA	TRBJ1-3	CAISGTTAGNTIYF
TRBV5-8	15	NA	TRBD1	TRBJ2-7	CASSPGTGGNYEQYF
TRBV6-5	13	NA	NA	TRBJ1-5	CASRQYSNQPQHF
TRBV5-6	16	once	TRBD1	TRBJ2-3	CASSVTGTGLTDTQYF
TRBV18	11	few	NA	TRBJ2-2	CASSPPGELFF
TRBV2	12	NA	NA	TRBJ2-1	CASSPRPDEQFF
TRBV7-9	11	few	NA	TRBJ2-1	CASSWGHEQFF
TRBV5-1	15	NA	TRBD2	TRBJ2-3	CASSLAAGGTDTQYF
TRBV5-1	17	once	TRBD1	TRBJ1-4	CASSSLPGQVLNEKLFF
TRBV5-4	16	NA	NA	TRBJ1-3	CASSSDPVGGGNTIYF